Shown below are 2 T cell receptor beta chains from a single sample sequenced in a study of shared clonotypes between healthy human individuals. The repertoire was sequenced with immunoSEQ multiplex PCR; TCRdb's copy has only in-frame clones and lacks some. The table shows about half a million clones, with less than 80% occurring only once. What was sequenced was PBMCs. These receptors all stem from a woman between 40 and 55 years old in good health. Some clones in this sample may be carry-over from other donors' samples.

With respect to this clone: Other DNA sequences in the same sample also yield this CDR3. The chain is built from TRBV27 and TRBJ1-1; D is undetermined. V was clipped by 3 bases and J by 6 bases, with 8 bases between them. The CDR3 has 12 residues. Germline CDR1 MNHEY, CDR2 SMNVEV (reference sequence). The CDR3 reads CASSFAGAEAFF. As DNA, the CDR3 is TGTGCCAGCAGTTTTGCAGGTGCTGAAGCTTTCTTT.

The chain links TRBV30 to TRBJ2-3, with 8 bases matching TRBD2. The germline CDR1 and CDR2 sequences are GTSNPN and SVGIG (reference sequence). There are 16 residues in the CDR3. The V segment lost 3 bases and the J segment 0 bases; nucleotides outside the gene matches: 8. The CDR3 loop is CAWSPIWTSSTDTQYF. The DNA of the CDR3 is TGTGCCTGGAGCCCCATATGGACTAGCAGCACAGATACGCAGTATTTT. Filled out from reference TRBV30 and TRBJ2-3, the complete variable domain reads SQTIHQWPATLVQPVGSPLSLECTVEGTSNPNLYWYRQAAGRGLQLLFYSVGIGQISSEVPQNLSASRPQDRQFILSSKKLLLSDSGFYLCAWSPIWTSSTDTQYFGPGTRLTVL.